This T cell receptor beta chain was profiled in a study of OX40 agonist ivuxolimab in advanced cancers. CDR3 length: 16 amino acids. V trimming: 3 bases; J trimming: 0 bases; junction bases outside the gene matches: 7. Germline lookup yields CDR1 MRHNA and CDR2 SNTAGT. Sequencing used immunoSEQ multiplex PCR; TCRdb keeps in-frame clones, though not all of them. The sample gives some 80,000 clones, roughly 85% of which show up once; under 3% is in the top ten. The V gene is TRBV6-4, the J gene TRBJ2-7; 8 bases are a match to TRBD1. The sequence was collected from an adult with an advanced solid tumor such as melanoma, head and neck, liver or kidney cancer. The source was CD4+ or CD8+ T cells sorted from blood, collected in a trial of the OX40 agonist ivuxolimab. Here the CDR3 reads CASSEGRGRSSYEQYF. In DNA form, the CDR3 reads TGTGCCAGCAGTGAGGGCAGGGGGCGGAGCTCCTACGAGCAGTACTTC.